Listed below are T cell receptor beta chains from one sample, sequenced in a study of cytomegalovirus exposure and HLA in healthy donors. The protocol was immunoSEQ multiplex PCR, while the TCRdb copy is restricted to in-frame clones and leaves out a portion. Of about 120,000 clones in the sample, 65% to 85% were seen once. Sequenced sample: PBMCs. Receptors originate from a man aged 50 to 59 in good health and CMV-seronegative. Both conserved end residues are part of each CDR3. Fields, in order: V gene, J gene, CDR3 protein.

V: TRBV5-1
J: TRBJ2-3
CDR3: CASMRVVTDTQYF

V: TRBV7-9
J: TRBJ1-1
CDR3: CASSLVSTGDNTEAFF

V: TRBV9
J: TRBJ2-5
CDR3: CASSVGLGQSGETQYF

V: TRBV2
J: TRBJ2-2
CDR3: CASRWGDGGAGELFF

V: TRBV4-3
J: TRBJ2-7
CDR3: CASSQEPGSLYEQYF

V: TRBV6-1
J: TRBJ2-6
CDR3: CASSEAWTGVGANVLTF

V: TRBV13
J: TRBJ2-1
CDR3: CASSLDLSGRSNEQFF

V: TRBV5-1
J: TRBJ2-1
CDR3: CASSLLSGSGNEQFF

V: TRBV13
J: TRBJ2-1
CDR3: CASSPRGGGAYNEQFF

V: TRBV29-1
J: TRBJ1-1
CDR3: CSVRTGNTEAFF

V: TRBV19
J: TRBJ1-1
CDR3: CASSIGSGAAFF

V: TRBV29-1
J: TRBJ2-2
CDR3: CSVGGGRGTGELFF

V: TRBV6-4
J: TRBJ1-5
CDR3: CASSVDRGQPQHF

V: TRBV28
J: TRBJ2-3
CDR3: CASSPNGVYPDTQYF

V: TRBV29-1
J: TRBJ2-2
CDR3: CSVAVVRGVLGELFF

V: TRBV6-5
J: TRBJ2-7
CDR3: CASSWKGQVHEQYF

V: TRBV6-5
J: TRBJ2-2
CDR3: CASSGPGGGELFF

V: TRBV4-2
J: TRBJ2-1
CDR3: CASSQITGTSGSGHYNEQFF